These 29 T cell receptor beta chains were all obtained from the same sample, sequenced in a study of blood T cell repertoires in COVID-19. Generated by immunoSEQ multiplex PCR, the TCRdb table keeps only in-frame clones and is missing some. The sample holds roughly 68,000 clones, around 90% seen once. The specimen was peripheral blood. These receptor sequences come from a woman between 45 and 60 years old with COVID-19, enrolled during active disease.

The chain uses TRBV28 and TRBJ2-7; a possible D gene is TRBD2 (5 bases). CDR3 length: 15 amino acids. The ends were cut back, 3 bases at V and 3 bases at J, with 15 bases in the middle. Germline-derived CDR1 and CDR2 are MDHEN and SYDVKM. Here the CDR3 reads CASSFRPAVDYEQYF. The DNA of the CDR3 is TGTGCCAGCAGTTTTCGTCCAGCGGTAGACTACGAGCAGTACTTC.

V usage is TRBV5-6 and J usage is TRBJ1-1; 9 positions agree with TRBD1. With V trimmed by 2 bases and J by 0 bases, 5 bases remained unmatched. Per germline, CDR1 SGHDT and CDR2 YYEEEE. This CDR3 comprises 16 residues. The CDR3 here is CASSFSGTGLNTEAFF. In nucleotides, the CDR3 is TGTGCCAGCAGCTTCTCCGGGACAGGGTTGAACACTGAAGCTTTCTTT.

The chain combines TRBV30 with TRBJ2-3; 8 bases are a match to TRBD1. The trim removed 3 bases at V and 4 bases at J, leaving 3 bases unmatched. This CDR3 region has 13 residues. In germline, CDR1 is GTSNPN, CDR2 SVGIG (reference sequence). The CDR3 region is CAWRLDRADTQYF. In nucleotides, the CDR3 is TGTGCCTGGAGGCTGGACAGGGCAGATACGCAGTATTTT.

This chain connects TRBV14 to TRBJ1-3; D might be TRBD1 (6 bases). Between the trimmed V and J ends, which lost 6 bases and 4 bases, there was a span of 13 bases. CDR3 length: 14 amino acids. CDR1 is SGHDN, CDR2 FVKESK, per germline. CDR3 sequence reads: CASRQTGTGNTIYF. CDR3 DNA: TGTGCCAGCAGACAAACAGGGACGGGAAACACCATATATTTT.

The V gene is TRBV30, the J gene TRBJ2-5; tentatively, D is TRBD2 (5 bases). This CDR3 has 12 residues. Germline values: CDR1 GTSNPN, CDR2 SVGIG (reference sequence). The V gene lost 2 bases and the J gene lost 4 bases, with 8 bases spanning the gap. The CDR3, as DNA: TGTGCCTGGAGTCCTAGCAGAGAGACCCAGTACTTC. Its protein is CAWSPSRETQYF.

V and J are TRBV10-3 and TRBJ1-5, with 9 bases aligning to TRBD1. The CDR3 is 15 residues long. Germline V gene sequence: CDR1 ENHRY, CDR2 SYGVKD. V dropped 7 bases and J dropped 6; count of bases not matched to a gene: 10. The DNA for the CDR3 is TGTGCCATCATCGATATACAGGGGGCGACTCAGCCCCAGCATTTT. Translated: CAIIDIQGATQPQHF.

This rearrangement joins TRBV9 to TRBJ2-3, with D possibly TRBD2 on 5 matching bases. With 3 bases removed from V and 1 base from J, the gap between germline ends came to 9 bases. The CDR3 extends over 14 amino acids. Per the germline V gene, CDR1 is SGDLS and CDR2 is YYNGEE. The DNA for the CDR3 is TGTGCCAGCAGCGGGACTGGCGGCACAGATACGCAGTATTTT. As protein: CASSGTGGTDTQYF.

This rearrangement joins TRBV7-2 to TRBJ2-3; tentatively, D is TRBD1 (6 bases). Germline V gene sequence: CDR1 SGHTA, CDR2 FQGNSA. The CDR3 has 15 residues. V was shortened by 0 bases and J by 5 bases, with 12 bases between the two germline ends. This chain's CDR3 is CASSLATGSGDTQYF. CDR3 in DNA: TGTGCCAGCAGCTTAGCCACAGGGAGTGGAGATACGCAGTATTTT.

This clone has a single count. This chain joins TRBV11-1 and TRBJ2-5; a weak D match, TRBD1 (5 bases). CDR3 length: 15 amino acids. From germline, CDR1 is SGHAT and CDR2 FQDESV (reference sequence). Trimming pared 6 bases from V and 1 base from J, leaving 15 bases between. The CDR3: CASRPGFSTQETQYF. The CDR3, as DNA: TGTGCCAGCAGGCCAGGGTTTTCGACCCAAGAGACCCAGTACTTC.

The gene calls are TRBV28 and TRBJ2-3; 10 nucleotides align to TRBD1. Trimming took 5 bases from V and 3 from J; bases not matched to a gene: 8. The CDR3 runs to 16 residues. Per germline, CDR1 MDHEN and CDR2 SYDVKM. The CDR3 DNA is TGTGCCAGCAGTGAGACAGGGGGCGAGGGAACAGATACGCAGTATTTT. Amino acids: CASSETGGEGTDTQYF.

This chain uses TRBV7-9 with TRBJ1-2; D not certain. CDR3 length equals 13 residues. Germline CDR1 is SEHNR and CDR2 is FQNEAQ (reference sequence). V shed 5 bases and J shed 4 bases, with 11 bases lying between them. The CDR3: CASSRGSLYGYTF. The CDR3, as DNA: TGTGCCAGCAGCCGAGGGTCGCTCTATGGCTACACCTTC.

The chain uses TRBV6-1 and TRBJ1-2; 10 bases are a match to TRBD1. With V trimmed by 4 bases and J by 0 bases, 17 bases remained unmatched. The V gene's germline CDR1 is MNHNS and CDR2 SASEGT. This CDR3 is built from 20 residues. The CDR3 loop reads CASSGTEGRDRGVPNYGYTF. The CDR3 DNA sequence: TGTGCCAGCAGTGGCACGGAGGGTCGGGACAGGGGTGTCCCTAACTATGGCTACACCTTC.

This clone is a singleton in its sample. The chain carries TRBV5-1 and TRBJ2-1, with 9 bases identical to TRBD1. Germline V gene sequence: CDR1 SGHRS, CDR2 YFSETQ. V shed 3 bases, J shed 11 bases, and the junction held 3 bases outside the gene matches. The CDR3 length is 12 residues. CDR3 loop: CASSSDRGKQFF. CDR3 in DNA: TGCGCCAGCAGCTCGGACAGGGGTAAGCAGTTCTTC.

The genes are TRBV11-2 and TRBJ2-3; 10 bases line up with TRBD2. J gave up 4 bases and V 2 bases, and 0 bases lay outside the gene matches. The CDR3 length is 14 residues. Germline V gives CDR1 SGHAT, CDR2 FQNNGV. The chain's CDR3 is CASSLLAGADTQYF. The CDR3 coding sequence is TGTGCCAGCAGCTTACTAGCGGGAGCAGATACGCAGTATTTT.

A few counts support this clone. CDR3 region: CASSTQRVRTWFDEQFF. The CDR3, as DNA: TGTGCCAGTAGTACCCAAAGGGTTCGGACTTGGTTCGATGAGCAGTTCTTC. The chain employs TRBV19 and TRBJ2-1; tentatively, D is TRBD2 (5 bases). The CDR3 has 17 residues. CDR1 is LNHDA and CDR2 is SQIVND in the germline V gene (reference sequence). Trimming took 4 bases from V and 8 from J, leaving 24 bases between them.

V is TRBV19 and J is TRBJ2-3; 8 bases line up with TRBD2. Germline V gives CDR1 LNHDA, CDR2 SQIVND (reference sequence). The CDR3 sequence is 16 residues long. V trimming: 2 bases; J trimming: 4 bases; junction bases outside the gene matches: 8. The CDR3 region is CASSIPGAGAPDTQYF. The CDR3 coding sequence is TGTGCCAGTAGTATACCAGGAGCGGGAGCCCCAGATACGCAGTATTTT.

V and J are TRBV24-1 and TRBJ1-2; TRBD1 matches at 8 bases. Trimming cost V 4 bases and J 8 bases; bases outside gene matches: 5. CDR1 is KGHDR and CDR2 is SFDVKD in the germline V gene. CDR3 size: 13 residues. The CDR3 DNA reads as TGTGCCACCAGTGACGGACAGGGCAGGGGCTACACCTTC. Amino acids: CATSDGQGRGYTF.

The V and J genes are TRBV11-3 and TRBJ2-3; D call uncertain. Germline lookup yields CDR1 SGHNT and CDR2 YENEEA. This CDR3 spans 13 amino acids. The V and J ends lost 3 bases and 0 bases respectively, with 4 bases between them. CDR3 amino acids: CASSLRSTDTQYF. CDR3 in DNA: TGTGCCAGCAGCTTGAGGAGCACAGATACGCAGTATTTT.

In this sample, this clone turned up a few times. The chain links TRBV10-2 to TRBJ1-2; D is uncertain. The CDR3 is 13 amino acids. The germline V gene has CDR1 WSHSY and CDR2 SAAADI. Trimming took 3 bases from V and 8 from J, leaving 13 bases between them. Here the CDR3 DNA reads TGCGCCAGCAGTGATCCCCCAGGAGGCGGCTACACCTTC. Residues: CASSDPPGGGYTF.

J is TRBJ1-2 and V is TRBV7-8; a possible D gene is TRBD1 (5 bases). Looked up from germline, CDR1 is SGHVS and CDR2 is FQNEAQ. V lost 0 bases and J lost 6, with 8 bases in between. The CDR3 is 13 residues long. CDR3 amino acids: CASSLAAGNGYTF. DNA of the CDR3: TGTGCCAGCAGCTTAGCGGCAGGGAATGGCTACACCTTC.

J is TRBJ1-2 and V is TRBV27; D is perhaps TRBD1 (6 bases). This CDR3 region has 14 residues. Per the germline V gene, CDR1 is MNHEY and CDR2 is SMNVEV (reference sequence). The V end lost 1 base, the J end lost 8 bases, and 14 bases lay between the germline ends. Here the CDR3 DNA reads TGTGCCAGCAGTTTATGGGGGGGCGCGATAGGCTACACCTTC. Protein product: CASSLWGGAIGYTF.

This chain connects TRBV5-8 to TRBJ1-2; D unclear. The CDR3 totals 13 residues. The V and J ends lost 4 bases and 3 bases respectively, with 10 bases between them. Germline V gives CDR1 SGHTS, CDR2 YDEGEE. The CDR3 DNA follows: TGTGCCAGCAGCCCGCGTAGTTACTATGGCTACACCTTC. Translating it yields CASSPRSYYGYTF.

This sequence joins TRBV28 and TRBJ2-3, with 7 nucleotides matching TRBD1. The ends lost 4 bases at V and 2 bases at J; junction bases unmatched: 9. CDR1 MDHEN and CDR2 SYDVKM come from the germline V gene. The CDR3 covers 16 residues. In nucleotides, the CDR3 is TGTGCCAGCAGTTCTGACCCGGGACAGTTCACAGATACGCAGTATTTT. Translating gives CASSSDPGQFTDTQYF.

The chain uses TRBV30 and TRBJ1-2; tentatively, D is TRBD1 (5 bases). Looked up from germline, CDR1 is GTSNPN and CDR2 is SVGIG (reference sequence). V was clipped by 2 bases and J by 13 bases, with 14 bases between them. This CDR3 contains 11 residues. The CDR3 bases are TGTGCCTGGAGTTGGGCAGGGTATATCACCTTC. Amino acids: CAWSWAGYITF. Full variable domain (rest looked up from reference TRBV30 and TRBJ1-2): SQTIHQWPATLVQPVGSPLSLECTVEGTSNPNLYWYRQAAGRGLQLLFYSVGIGQISSEVPQNLSASRPQDRQFILSSKKLLLSDSGFYLCAWSWAGYITFGSGTRLTVV.

V gene TRBV5-6 combines with J gene TRBJ1-5; 7 bases agree with TRBD1. This CDR3 has 15 residues. In germline, CDR1 is SGHDT, CDR2 YYEEEE. V gave up 0 bases and J gave up 4 bases; unmatched junction bases: 4. DNA of the CDR3: TGTGCCAGCAGCTTGGCACCGGGACAGAATCAGCCCCAGCATTTT. This gives the protein CASSLAPGQNQPQHF.

J is TRBJ1-2 and V is TRBV7-3; TRBD1 might be the D (5 bases). The ends were cut back, 3 bases at V and 5 bases at J, with 16 bases in the middle. Germline lookup yields CDR1 SGHTA and CDR2 FQGTGA. The CDR3 is made up of 15 amino acids. This CDR3 is CASSLSGGSSYGYTF. The CDR3 DNA follows: TGTGCCAGCAGCTTGTCGGGGGGATCTTCGTATGGCTACACCTTC.

This clone was observed a few times. The rearrangement links TRBV4-1 to TRBJ2-7, with D perhaps TRBD2 (5 bases). Germline CDR1 reads MGHRA; CDR2 reads YSYEKL. Trimming took 0 bases from V and 0 from J, leaving 12 bases between them. CDR3 length: 16 residues. The CDR3 loop is CASSQERAPSSYEQYF. CDR3 coding DNA: TGCGCCAGCAGCCAAGAGCGGGCCCCTAGCTCCTACGAGCAGTACTTC.

V and J are TRBV11-3 and TRBJ2-7; TRBD2 aligns across 7 bases. The CDR3 sequence is 13 residues long. Germline loops: CDR1 SGHNT, CDR2 YENEEA. The V and J ends lost 5 bases and 6 bases, in that order; junction bases with no gene match: 7. The CDR3 DNA follows: TGTGCCAGCAGCCCAACCCGCGGGGGCGAGCAGTACTTC. Its protein product is CASSPTRGGEQYF.

This chain uses TRBV6-4 with TRBJ2-1; no clear D gene. The CDR3 runs 13 residues. Germline loops: CDR1 MRHNA, CDR2 SNTAGT. V shed 0 bases and J shed 10 bases, with 10 bases lying between them. CDR3: CASSDSIVGEQFF. The DNA for the CDR3 is TGTGCCAGCAGTGACTCGATTGTTGGCGAGCAGTTCTTC.